Here is one TCR beta chain with its context. The sample originates from a study of T-cell memory formation after mild COVID-19. MiXCR, applied by TCRdb to the 5' RACE reads, yields one record per CDR3 protein. In the table there are more than 200,000 distinct CDR3 sequences, approximately 16% of which are singletons. Sequenced sample: PBMCs or a T cell subset sorted from them (not recorded which). This receptor was obtained from a man aged 18 to 29 who had mild COVID-19 (a few samples of this study predate the infection). Cell type and time point are not known.

In DNA form, the CDR3 reads TGCAGTGCTAGAGATCCTCGGGATTTCAGGAATGAGCAGTTCTTC. This translates into CSARDPRDFRNEQFF. The chain recombines TRBV20-1 with TRBJ2-1; maybe TRBD2 (5 bases). This CDR3 comprises 15 residues. The V gene lost 0 bases and the J gene lost 7 bases, with 16 bases spanning the gap. Germline V CDR1 and CDR2: DFQATT, SNEGSKA (reference sequence).